This T cell receptor (beta chain) was found in a study of blood T cell repertoires in COVID-19. Study-wide background: From T cells, B-cell-depleted T cells, or PBMCs came the material, which was cDNA or gDNA.

Original handling: Estimation of nucleated cell counts relied on the amplification of reference gene primers. TCRdb keeps only in-frame clones here, not all; method: immunoSEQ multiplex PCR. For V, J and clone size, that table is used; D and trimming come from the DNA. This table has about 240,000 clones, about 82% appearing once. The CDR3 length is 12 residues. V lost 2 bases and J lost 5, with 7 bases in between. Source material: peripheral blood. The clonotype comes from a man aged 80 or over with acute or convalescent COVID-19. The V gene is TRBV12-3 or TRBV12-4, the J gene TRBJ2-7; tentative D call: TRBD2 (5 bases). This CDR3 is CASSLYGDEQYF. As DNA, the CDR3 is TGTGCCAGCAGTTTATACGGGGACGAGCAGTACTTC.